This T cell receptor beta chain was identified during a study of blood T cell repertoires in COVID-19 (TCRdb year 2020). In terms of the full investigation: Samples covering the acute and convalescent phases of COVID-19 were provided by collaborators in the United States, Italy and Spain. The prospective study material was composed of cDNA or gDNA derived from T cells, B-cell-depleted T cells, or PBMCs. Where available, HLA class I and class II types were obtained from metadata supplied by the sample provider rather than from assay-based typing. The samples were drawn from two sources: the first 160 participants of the ongoing ImmuneRACE study, and about 1,300 subjects contributed by 6 global collaborators. A freely available public database, intended as a resource for researchers studying the immune response to SARS-CoV-2, is where the repertoires were released. Sample metadata almost always included a de-identified subject ID, COVID-19 status, age in years and sex. Subjects who had been exposed to COVID-19, were actively infected with it, or had recovered from it provided the deeply sampled blood TCRbeta repertoires that made up the dataset.

TCRbeta CDR3 regions were amplified from genomic DNA using the immunoSEQ Assay, a bias-controlled multiplex PCR. On the authors' methods: The number of nucleated cells in each sample was estimated by amplification of reference gene primers within the assay. Sequence reads were collapsed and filtered to measure the absolute abundance of every unique TCRbeta CDR3 rearrangement. Productive Simpson clonality was computed per sample as the square root of Simpson's diversity index over productive rearrangements. TCRdb carries this immuneACCESS record with in-frame sequences only. Its versions omit some clonotypes, under half of them owing to an unresolved V gene in the studies checked, with the rest unexplained. V and J calls and clone size are as listed in that table; D and trimming were resolved from the DNA. The sample data list over 120,000 clones, and roughly 83% of these were observed just once. The ten top clones hold 7% to 10% of the sample.

Regarding this clone: The clone's antigen remains unknown. Nothing much larger sits one base from this clone, and base qualities are not available.

Trimming removed 0 bases from V and 2 bases from J, leaving 12 bases between the germline ends. CDR1 and CDR2, looked up from the germline V gene (reference sequence), are GTSNPN and SVGIG. From its cysteine to its phenylalanine, the CDR3 spans 15 amino acids. Just the 45-base CDR3 DNA is kept, in frame starting at base 1. Enrolling through a virtual design, the prospective study's participants ranged in age from roughly 18 to 95 years and lived across some 22 United States geographic areas. To assign participants to cohorts, the prospective study relied on clinical history that participants themselves reported in a screening survey and a study questionnaire. ImmuneRACE Cohort 3 recovered participants were defined by two consecutive negative NP/OP PCR tests, healthcare professional clearance, or symptom resolution. In the prospective study, whole blood, serum and a nasopharyngeal or oropharyngeal swab were collected from each participant by mobile phlebotomists. Prospective study participants could optionally give additional blood draws and questionnaires over a roughly two-month period. Before DNA extraction, blood samples from the prospective study were shipped at room temperature or frozen.

Overall results and qualifications from the work: Clinical and demographic metadata were provided uncurated, with the amount varying by source and participant.

The sample was PBMCs or T cells enriched from blood (not recorded which). Recombination linked TRBV30 to TRBJ2-3, with a tentative D gene TRBD1 over 5 matching bases. This clonotype was obtained from a man aged 45-65 years who had recovered from COVID-19. The CDR3 sequence is CAWSVGRVSTDTQYF. DNA sequence: TGTGCCTGGAGTGTAGGCAGGGTCTCCACAGATACGCAGTATTTT.